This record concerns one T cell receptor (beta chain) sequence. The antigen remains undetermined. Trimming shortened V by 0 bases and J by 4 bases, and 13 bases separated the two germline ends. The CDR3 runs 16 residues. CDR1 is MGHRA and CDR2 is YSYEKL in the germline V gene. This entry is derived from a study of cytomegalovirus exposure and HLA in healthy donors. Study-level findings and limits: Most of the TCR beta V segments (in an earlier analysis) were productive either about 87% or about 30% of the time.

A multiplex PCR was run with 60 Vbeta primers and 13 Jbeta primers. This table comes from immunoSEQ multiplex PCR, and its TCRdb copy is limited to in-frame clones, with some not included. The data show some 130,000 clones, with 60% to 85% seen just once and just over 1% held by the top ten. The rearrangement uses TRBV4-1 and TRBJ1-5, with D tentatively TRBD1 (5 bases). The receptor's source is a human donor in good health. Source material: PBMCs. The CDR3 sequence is CASSQDGGRANQPQHF. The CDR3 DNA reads TGCGCCAGCAGCCAAGATGGGGGGAGAGCAAATCAGCCCCAGCATTTT.